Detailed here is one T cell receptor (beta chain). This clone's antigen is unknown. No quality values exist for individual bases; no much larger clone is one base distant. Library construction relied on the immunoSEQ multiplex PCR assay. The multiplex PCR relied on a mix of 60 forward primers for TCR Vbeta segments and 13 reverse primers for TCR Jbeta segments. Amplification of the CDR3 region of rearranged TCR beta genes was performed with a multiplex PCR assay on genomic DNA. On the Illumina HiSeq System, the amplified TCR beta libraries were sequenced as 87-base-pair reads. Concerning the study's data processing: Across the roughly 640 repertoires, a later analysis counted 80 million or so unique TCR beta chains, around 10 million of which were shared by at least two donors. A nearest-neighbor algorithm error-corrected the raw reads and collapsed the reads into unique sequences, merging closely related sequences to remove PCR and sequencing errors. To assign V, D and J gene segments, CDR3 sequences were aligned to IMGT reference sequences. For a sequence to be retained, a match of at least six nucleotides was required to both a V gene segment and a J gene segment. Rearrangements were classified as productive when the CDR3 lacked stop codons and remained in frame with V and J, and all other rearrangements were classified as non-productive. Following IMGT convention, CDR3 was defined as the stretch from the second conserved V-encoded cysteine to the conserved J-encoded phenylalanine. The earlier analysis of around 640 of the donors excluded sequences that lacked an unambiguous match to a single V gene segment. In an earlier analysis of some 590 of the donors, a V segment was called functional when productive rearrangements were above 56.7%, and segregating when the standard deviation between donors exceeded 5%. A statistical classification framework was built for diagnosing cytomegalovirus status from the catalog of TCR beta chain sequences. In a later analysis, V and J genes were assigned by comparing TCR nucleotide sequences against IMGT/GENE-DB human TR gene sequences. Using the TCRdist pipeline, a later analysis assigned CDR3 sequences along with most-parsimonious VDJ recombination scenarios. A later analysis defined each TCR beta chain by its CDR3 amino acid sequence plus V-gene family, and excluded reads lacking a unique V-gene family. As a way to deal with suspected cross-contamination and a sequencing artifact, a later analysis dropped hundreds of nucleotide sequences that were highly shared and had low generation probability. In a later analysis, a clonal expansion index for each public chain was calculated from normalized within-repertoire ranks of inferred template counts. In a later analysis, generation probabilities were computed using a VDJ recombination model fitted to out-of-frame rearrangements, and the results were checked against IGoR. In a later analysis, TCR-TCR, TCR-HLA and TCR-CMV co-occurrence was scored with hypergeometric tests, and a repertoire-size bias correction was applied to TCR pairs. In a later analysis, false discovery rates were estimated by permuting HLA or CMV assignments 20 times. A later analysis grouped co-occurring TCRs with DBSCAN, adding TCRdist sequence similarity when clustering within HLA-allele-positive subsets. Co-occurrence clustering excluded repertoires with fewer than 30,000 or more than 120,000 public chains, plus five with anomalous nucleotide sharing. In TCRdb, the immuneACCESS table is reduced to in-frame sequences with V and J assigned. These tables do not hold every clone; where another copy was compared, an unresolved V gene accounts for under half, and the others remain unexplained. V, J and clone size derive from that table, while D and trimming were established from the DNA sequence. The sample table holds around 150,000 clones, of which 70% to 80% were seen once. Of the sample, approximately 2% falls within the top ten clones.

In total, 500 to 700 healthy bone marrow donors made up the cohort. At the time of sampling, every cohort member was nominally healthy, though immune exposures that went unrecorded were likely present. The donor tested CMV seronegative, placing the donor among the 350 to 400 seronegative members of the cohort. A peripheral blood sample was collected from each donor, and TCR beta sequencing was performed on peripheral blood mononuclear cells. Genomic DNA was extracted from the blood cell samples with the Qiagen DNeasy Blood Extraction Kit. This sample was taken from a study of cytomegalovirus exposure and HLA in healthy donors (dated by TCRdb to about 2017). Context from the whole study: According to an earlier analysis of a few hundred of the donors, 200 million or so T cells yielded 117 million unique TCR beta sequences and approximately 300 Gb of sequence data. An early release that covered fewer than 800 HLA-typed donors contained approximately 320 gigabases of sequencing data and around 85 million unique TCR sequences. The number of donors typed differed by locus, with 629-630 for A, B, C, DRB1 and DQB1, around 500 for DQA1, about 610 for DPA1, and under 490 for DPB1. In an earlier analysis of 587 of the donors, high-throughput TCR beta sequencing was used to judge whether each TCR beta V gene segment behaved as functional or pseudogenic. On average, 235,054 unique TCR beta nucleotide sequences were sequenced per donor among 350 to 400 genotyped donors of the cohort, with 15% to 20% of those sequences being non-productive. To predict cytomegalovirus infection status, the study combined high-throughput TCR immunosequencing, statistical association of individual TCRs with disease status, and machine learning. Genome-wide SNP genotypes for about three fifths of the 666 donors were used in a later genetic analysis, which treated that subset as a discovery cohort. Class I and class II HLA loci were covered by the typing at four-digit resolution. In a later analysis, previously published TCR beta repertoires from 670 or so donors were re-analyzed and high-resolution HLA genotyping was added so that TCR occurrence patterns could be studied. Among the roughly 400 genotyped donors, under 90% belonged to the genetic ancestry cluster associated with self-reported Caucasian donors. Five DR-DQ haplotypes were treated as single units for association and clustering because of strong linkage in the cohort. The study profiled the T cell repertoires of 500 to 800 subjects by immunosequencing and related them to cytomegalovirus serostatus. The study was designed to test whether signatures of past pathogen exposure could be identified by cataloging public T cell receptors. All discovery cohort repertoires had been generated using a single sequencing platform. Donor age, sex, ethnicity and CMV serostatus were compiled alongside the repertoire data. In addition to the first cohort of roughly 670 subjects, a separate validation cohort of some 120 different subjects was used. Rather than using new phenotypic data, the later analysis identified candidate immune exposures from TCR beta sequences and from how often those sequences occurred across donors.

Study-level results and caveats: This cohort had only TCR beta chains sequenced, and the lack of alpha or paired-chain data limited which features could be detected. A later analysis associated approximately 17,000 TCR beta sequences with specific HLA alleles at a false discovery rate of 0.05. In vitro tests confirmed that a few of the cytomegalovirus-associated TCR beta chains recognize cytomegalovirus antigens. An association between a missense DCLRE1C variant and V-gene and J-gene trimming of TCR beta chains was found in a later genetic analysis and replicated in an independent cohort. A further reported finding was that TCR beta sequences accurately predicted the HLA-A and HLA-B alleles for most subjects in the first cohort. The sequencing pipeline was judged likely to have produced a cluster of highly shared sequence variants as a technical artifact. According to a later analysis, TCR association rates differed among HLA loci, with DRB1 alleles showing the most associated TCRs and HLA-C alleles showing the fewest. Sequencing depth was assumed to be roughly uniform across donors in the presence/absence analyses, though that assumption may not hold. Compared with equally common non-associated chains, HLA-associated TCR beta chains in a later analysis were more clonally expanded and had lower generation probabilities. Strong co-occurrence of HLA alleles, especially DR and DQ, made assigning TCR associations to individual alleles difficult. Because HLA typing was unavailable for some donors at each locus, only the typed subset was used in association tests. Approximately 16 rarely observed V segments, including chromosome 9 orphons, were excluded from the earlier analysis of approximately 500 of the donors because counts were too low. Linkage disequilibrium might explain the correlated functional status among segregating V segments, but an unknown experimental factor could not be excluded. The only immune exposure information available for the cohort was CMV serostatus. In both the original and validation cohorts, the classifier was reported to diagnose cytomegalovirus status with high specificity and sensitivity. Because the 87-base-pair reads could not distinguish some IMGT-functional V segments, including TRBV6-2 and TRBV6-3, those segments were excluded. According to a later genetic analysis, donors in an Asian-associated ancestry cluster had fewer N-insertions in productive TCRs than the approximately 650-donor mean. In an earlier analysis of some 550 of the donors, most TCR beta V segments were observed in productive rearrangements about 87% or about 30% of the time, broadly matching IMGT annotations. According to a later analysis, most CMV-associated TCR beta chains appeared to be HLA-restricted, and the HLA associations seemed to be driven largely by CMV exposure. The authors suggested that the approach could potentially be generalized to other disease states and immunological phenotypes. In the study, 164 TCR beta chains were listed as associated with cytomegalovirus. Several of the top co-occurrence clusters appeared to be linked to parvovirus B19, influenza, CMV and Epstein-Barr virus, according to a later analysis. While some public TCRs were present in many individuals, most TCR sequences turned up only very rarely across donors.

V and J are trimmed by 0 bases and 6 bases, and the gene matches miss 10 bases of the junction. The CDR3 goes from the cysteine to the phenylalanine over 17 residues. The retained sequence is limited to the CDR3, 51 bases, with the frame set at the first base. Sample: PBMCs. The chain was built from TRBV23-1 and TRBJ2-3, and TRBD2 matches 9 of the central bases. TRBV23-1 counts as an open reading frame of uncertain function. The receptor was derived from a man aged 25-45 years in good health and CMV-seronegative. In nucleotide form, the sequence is TGCGCCAGCAGTCAATCGAACCAGGCGGGAGGGGCCGATACGCAGTATTTT. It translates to CASSQSNQAGGADTQYF.